This T cell receptor beta chain was captured by sequencing in a study of blood T cell repertoires in COVID-19. Repertoires were generated with immunoSEQ multiplex PCR, while TCRdb's copy carries only in-frame clones and drops some. This table has 390,000 or so clones, around 90% appearing once. Germline CDR1 MDHEN, CDR2 SYDVKM. The CDR3 runs 15 residues. Between the trimmed V and J ends, which lost 2 bases and 3 bases, there was a span of 13 bases. The sequence derives from a man aged 18 to 29 with active or convalescent COVID-19. The specimen sequenced was peripheral blood. The rearrangement uses TRBV28 and TRBJ1-1; D gene unclear. DNA of the CDR3: TGTGCCAGCAGTTTACCCCGAACGCGGGACACTGAAGCTTTCTTT. This translates into CASSLPRTRDTEAFF.